The 19 T cell receptor beta chains listed next were all sequenced from one sample in a study of cytomegalovirus exposure and HLA in healthy donors. The study ran its PCR with 60 Vbeta and 13 Jbeta primers. TCRdb's table, derived via immunoSEQ multiplex PCR, lists solely in-frame clones and lacks some. The data contain 210,000 or so clones, over 60% of them singletons. The sequencing input was PBMCs. Receptor source: a man younger than 35 in good health and CMV-seronegative.

This sequence joins TRBV11-3 and TRBJ2-1; D perhaps matches TRBD2 (6 bases). Germline CDR1 and CDR2: SGHNT and YENEEA. The length of the CDR3 is 13 residues. The ends were cut back, 2 bases at V and 8 bases at J, with 10 bases in the middle. CDR3 nucleotide sequence: TGTGCCAGCAGCTTACGGGGGACGGATGAGCAGTTCTTC. It specifies CASSLRGTDEQFF.

With regard to this clone: One end of the junction varies from germline; a read error may be responsible. This chain joins TRBV7-9 and TRBJ1-1; D may be TRBD1 (5 bases). The germline gives CDR1 SEHNR, CDR2 FQNEAQ (reference sequence). The CDR3 totals 15 residues. CDR3 protein: CSSRSRDFMNTEAFF. CDR3 sequence (DNA): TGTTCCAGCAGAAGTAGGGACTTCATGAACACTGAAGCTTTCTTT.

The rearrangement uses TRBV6-4 and TRBJ1-2, with 7 bases aligning to TRBD1. The CDR3 is 15 amino acids. CDR1 is MRHNA, CDR2 SNTAGT, per germline. V dropped 5 bases and J dropped 7; count of bases not matched to a gene: 13. As DNA, the CDR3 is TGTGCCAGCAGTTTAGACGAGACAGGGATTACTGGCTACACCTTC. This sequence encodes CASSLDETGITGYTF.

This clone was detected only a few times. The chain links TRBV5-1 to TRBJ2-1; 12 bases agree with TRBD2. The CDR3 runs to 18 residues. Germline values: CDR1 SGHRS, CDR2 YFSETQ. V dropped 0 bases and J dropped 7; count of bases not matched to a gene: 11. CDR3 region: CASSLVGVLAGGGNEQFF. The DNA of the CDR3 is TGCGCCAGCAGCTTGGTGGGGGTCCTAGCGGGAGGGGGAAATGAGCAGTTCTTC.

This clone was seen only a few times. This sequence joins TRBV9 and TRBJ2-1; no clear D. V was clipped by 4 bases and J by 4 bases, with 18 bases between them. This CDR3 is built from 16 residues. CDR1 and CDR2 (germline): SGDLS, YYNGEE. The CDR3 loop is CASSPSPPEIYNEQFF. In nucleotides, the CDR3 is TGTGCCAGCAGCCCCTCCCCCCCCGAGATATACAATGAGCAGTTCTTC.

The chain employs TRBV7-2 and TRBJ2-5, with 7 bases that match TRBD2. The CDR3 has 12 amino acids. Trimming at V came to 0 bases and at J to 11 bases, leaving 3 bases not matched to a gene. From germline, CDR1 is SGHTA and CDR2 FQGNSA. Written as DNA, the CDR3 is TGTGCCAGCAGCTTAGCGGGGAGGGCACAGTACTTC. Its translation: CASSLAGRAQYF.

This clone is a singleton in its sample. The genes are TRBV7-2 and TRBJ2-7, with D hard to call. Trimming left V 1 base short and J 6 bases short, with 10 bases between. The CDR3 runs to 13 residues. Looked up from germline, CDR1 is SGHTA and CDR2 is FQGNSA. In DNA, the CDR3 is TGTGCCAGCAGCTTAGACTTTACCTCCGAGCAGTACTTC. Amino acid sequence: CASSLDFTSEQYF.

With respect to this clone: Distinct nucleotide sequences in the sample also encode this CDR3. The chain recombines TRBV2 with TRBJ1-1; 7 bases match TRBD1. Germline V CDR1 and CDR2: SNHLY, FYNNEI. The CDR3 has 13 residues. The ends lost 6 bases at V and 1 base at J; junction bases unmatched: 2. The CDR3 coding sequence is TGTGCCAGCAGCCGACAGGGGAACACTGAAGCTTTCTTT. Its translation: CASSRQGNTEAFF.

The rearrangement links TRBV7-8 to TRBJ2-7, with no clear D. This CDR3 has 15 residues. The V gene lost 4 bases and the J gene lost 1 base, with 14 bases spanning the gap. Germline V CDR1 and CDR2: SGHVS, FQNEAQ. The CDR3 protein is CASSSERGPSYEQYF. Here the CDR3 DNA reads TGTGCCAGCAGCTCGGAGCGAGGCCCATCCTACGAGCAGTACTTC.

The chain employs TRBV29-1 and TRBJ2-3, with 11 bases identical to TRBD2. The CDR3 spans 16 residues. The V gene's germline CDR1 is SQVTM and CDR2 ANQGSEA. J lost 3 bases, V lost 5 bases, and 10 bases had no gene match. The CDR3: CSVQLLAGGETDTQYF. CDR3 DNA: TGCAGCGTTCAACTCCTAGCGGGAGGCGAAACAGATACGCAGTATTTT.

This clone was counted only a few times. The rearrangement uses TRBV11-2 and TRBJ2-3; D is unclear. Germline V lookup: CDR1 SGHAT, CDR2 FQNNGV. The V end was cut by 6 bases, the J end by 6 bases, with 10 bases between. The CDR3 totals 12 residues. CDR3 DNA sequence: TGTGCCAGCAGTTTGAACGGGGATACGCAGTATTTT. It yields the protein CASSLNGDTQYF.

This clone appeared once. The rearrangement links TRBV14 to TRBJ1-1, with D possibly matching TRBD1 (5 bases). Germline loops: CDR1 SGHDN, CDR2 FVKESK. This CDR3 has 15 amino acids. The V gene lost 4 bases and the J gene lost 1 base, with 13 bases spanning the gap. Here the CDR3 DNA reads TGTGCCAGCAGCCCGTTCCACGGGGGGAACACTGAAGCTTTCTTT. It specifies CASSPFHGGNTEAFF.

The V and J genes are TRBV27 and TRBJ2-7; 11 bases agree with TRBD1. The CDR3 runs to 14 residues. From germline, CDR1 is MNHEY and CDR2 SMNVEV (reference sequence). V was clipped by 0 bases and J by 6 bases; unmatched bases: 1. CDR3 sequence reads: CASSLSGTGGEQYF. The CDR3 DNA reads TGTGCCAGCAGTTTATCGGGGACAGGGGGCGAGCAGTACTTC.

The rearrangement uses TRBV5-1 and TRBJ2-3; D might be TRBD2 (6 bases). From germline, CDR1 is SGHRS and CDR2 YFSETQ. The CDR3 consists of 16 residues. V lost 3 bases and J lost 3, with 17 bases in between. The CDR3 DNA follows: TGCGCCAGCAGCTCAGCGGCCCTACGGGGGACAGATACGCAGTATTTT. Translated, it gives CASSSAALRGTDTQYF.

V is TRBV28 and J is TRBJ1-4; D perhaps matches TRBD1 (5 bases). V gave up 4 bases and J gave up 8 bases, with 17 bases separating them. The CDR3 has 15 amino acids. Germline loops: CDR1 MDHEN, CDR2 SYDVKM. This CDR3 is CASSYTGQGREKLFF. For the CDR3, the DNA is TGTGCCAGCAGTTATACAGGCCAGGGTAGGGAAAAACTGTTTTTT.

The rearrangement uses TRBV7-3 and TRBJ2-3; tentative D call: TRBD2 (5 bases). In germline, CDR1 is SGHTA, CDR2 FQGTGA. The CDR3 is made up of 13 amino acids. V was shortened by 8 bases and J by 2 bases, with 11 bases between the two germline ends. The CDR3 protein is CASGSSYTDTQYF. The CDR3, as DNA: TGTGCCAGCGGGAGCTCCTACACAGATACGCAGTATTTT.

In this sample, this clone turned up a few times. The chain joins TRBV2 to TRBJ1-5, with 8 bases matching TRBD1. Germline values: CDR1 SNHLY, CDR2 FYNNEI. The CDR3 runs 14 residues. After removal of 6 bases from V and 7 bases from J, the junction contained 8 bases not matched to a gene. In DNA, the CDR3 is TGTGCCAGCAGGGCGACAGGGGAGGAACAGCCCCAGCATTTT. This sequence encodes CASRATGEEQPQHF.

The chain employs TRBV7-2 and TRBJ2-3, with 9 bases fitting TRBD2. V gave up 5 bases and J gave up 8 bases; unmatched junction bases: 8. Germline V gene data show CDR1 as SGHTA and CDR2 as FQGNSA. CDR3 length equals 14 residues. CDR3 DNA: TGTGCCAGCAGCCCCGCGGGAGGGGAAGGTACGCAGTATTTT. It translates to CASSPAGGEGTQYF.

This sequence joins TRBV19 and TRBJ1-2; D may be TRBD1 (6 bases). The CDR3 length is 15 residues. Trimming took 4 bases from V and 7 from J, leaving 19 bases between them. Germline-derived CDR1 and CDR2 are LNHDA and SQIVND (reference sequence). The CDR3 region is CASSRSLTGSGGYTF. The CDR3 coding sequence is TGTGCCAGTAGTAGAAGCCTAACAGGGAGCGGTGGCTACACCTTC. The entire variable domain, with the rest obtained from reference TRBV19 and TRBJ1-2, is as follows: DGGITQSPKYLFRKEGQNVTLSCEQNLNHDAMYWYRQDPGQGLRLIYYSQIVNDFQKGDIAEGYSVSREKKESFPLTVTSAQKNPTAFYLCASSRSLTGSGGYTFGSGTRLTVV.